This TCR beta chain was sequenced during a study of neurological immune-mediated disorders. Ten or more counts support this clonotype. Its antigen remains unidentified. Germline V CDR1 and CDR2: SQVTM, ANQGSEA. The CDR3 loop spans 13 amino acids. V lost 8 bases and J 1 base, leaving 14 bases between the germline ends. Template-switch 5'RACE cDNA synthesis added a 10-nucleotide unique molecular identifier. TCRdb independently ran MiXCR on the 5' RACE reads; one entry per CDR3 protein. The sample shows about 24,000 distinct CDR3 sequences, 5.5% to 8% of them seen only once. From 2 million PBMCs stored at -80 C, the unsorted libraries were generated. General study points: Patients with HTLV-1-associated myelopathy showed the most TCR clonal expansion. Those with multiple sclerosis showed the least, falling below healthy controls.

The source is a middle-aged woman in good health. The chain recombines TRBV29-1 with TRBJ2-5; D gene ambiguous. The specimen was PBMCs. The CDR3 coding sequence is TGCAGCCCATCAAGCCTACCCCAAGAGACCCAGTACTTC. Translation: CSPSSLPQETQYF. Full variable domain (missing parts from reference TRBV29-1 and TRBJ2-5): SAVISQKPSRDICQRGTSLTIQCQVDSQVTMMFWYRQQPGQSLTLIATANQGSEATYESGFVIDKFPISRPNLTFSTLTVSNMSPEDSSIYLCSPSSLPQETQYFGPGTRLLVL.